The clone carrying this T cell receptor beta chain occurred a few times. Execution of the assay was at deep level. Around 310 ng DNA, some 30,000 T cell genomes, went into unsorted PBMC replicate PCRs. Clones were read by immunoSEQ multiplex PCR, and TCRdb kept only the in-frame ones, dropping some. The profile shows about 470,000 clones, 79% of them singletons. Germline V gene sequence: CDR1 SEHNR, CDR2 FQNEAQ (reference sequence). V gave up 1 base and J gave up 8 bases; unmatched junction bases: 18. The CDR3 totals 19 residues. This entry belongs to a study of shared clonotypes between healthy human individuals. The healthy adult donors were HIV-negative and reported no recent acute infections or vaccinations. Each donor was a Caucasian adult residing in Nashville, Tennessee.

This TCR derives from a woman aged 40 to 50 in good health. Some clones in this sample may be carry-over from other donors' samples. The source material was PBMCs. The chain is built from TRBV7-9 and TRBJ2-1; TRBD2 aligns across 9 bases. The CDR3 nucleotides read TGTGCCAGCAGCTTAGTCCCCGGGGGTGGTAGCGGGAGTGGGTATGAGCAGTTCTTC. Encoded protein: CASSLVPGGGSGSGYEQFF.